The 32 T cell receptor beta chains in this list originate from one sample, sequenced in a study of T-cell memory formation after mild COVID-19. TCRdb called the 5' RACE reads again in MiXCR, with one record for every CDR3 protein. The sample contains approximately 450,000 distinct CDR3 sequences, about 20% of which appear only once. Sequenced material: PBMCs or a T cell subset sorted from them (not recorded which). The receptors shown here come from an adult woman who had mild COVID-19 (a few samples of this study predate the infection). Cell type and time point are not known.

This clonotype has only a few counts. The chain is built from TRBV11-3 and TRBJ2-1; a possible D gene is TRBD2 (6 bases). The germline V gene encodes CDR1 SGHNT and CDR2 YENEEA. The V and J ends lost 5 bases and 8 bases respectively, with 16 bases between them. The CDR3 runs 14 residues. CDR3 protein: CASSPGTWGDEQFF. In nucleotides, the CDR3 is TGTGCCAGCAGCCCCGGGACTTGGGGGGATGAGCAGTTCTTC.

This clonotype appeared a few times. The CDR3, as DNA: TGTGCCACCAGTCAACACCTGACTAGCGGGTTTCAAGAGACCCAGTACTTC. Translation gives CATSQHLTSGFQETQYF. The rearrangement uses TRBV24-1 and TRBJ2-5, with 10 nucleotides matching TRBD2. Per germline, CDR1 KGHDR and CDR2 SFDVKD. J was trimmed by 2 bases and V by 6 bases; bases with no gene match: 11. CDR3 length equals 17 residues.

The CDR3 here is CASSLVRGNGYTF. CDR3 bases: TGCGCCAGCAGCTTGGTACGGGGGAATGGCTACACCTTC. The chain is built from TRBV5-1 and TRBJ1-2, with D maybe TRBD1 (5 bases). V was cut by 0 bases and J by 6 bases, with 9 bases left in between. The CDR3 runs to 13 residues. Looked up from germline, CDR1 is SGHRS and CDR2 is YFSETQ.

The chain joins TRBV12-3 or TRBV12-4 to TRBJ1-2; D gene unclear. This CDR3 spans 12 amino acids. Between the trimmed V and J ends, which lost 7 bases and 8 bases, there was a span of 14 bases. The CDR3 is CASKNRLMGYTF. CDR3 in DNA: TGTGCCAGCAAGAATCGTCTGATGGGCTACACCTTC.

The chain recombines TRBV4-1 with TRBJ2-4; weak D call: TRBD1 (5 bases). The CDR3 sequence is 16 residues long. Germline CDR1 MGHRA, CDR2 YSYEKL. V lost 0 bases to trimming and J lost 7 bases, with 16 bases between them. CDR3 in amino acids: CASSQDTGLSRNIQYF. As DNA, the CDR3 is TGCGCCAGCAGCCAAGATACAGGCCTCTCTCGGAACATTCAGTACTTC.

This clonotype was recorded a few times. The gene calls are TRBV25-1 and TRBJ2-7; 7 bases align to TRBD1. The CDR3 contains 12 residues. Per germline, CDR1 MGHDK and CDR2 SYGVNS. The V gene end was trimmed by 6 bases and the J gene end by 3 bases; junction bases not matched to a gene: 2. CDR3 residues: CASRTGFYEQYF. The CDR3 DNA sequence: TGTGCCAGCAGGACAGGGTTCTACGAGCAGTACTTC.

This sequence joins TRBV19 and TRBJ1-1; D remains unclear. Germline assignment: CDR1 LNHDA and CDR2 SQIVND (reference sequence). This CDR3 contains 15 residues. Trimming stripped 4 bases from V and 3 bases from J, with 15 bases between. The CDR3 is CASSKRATGDTEAFF. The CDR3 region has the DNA TGTGCCAGTAGTAAAAGGGCGACCGGGGACACTGAAGCTTTCTTT.

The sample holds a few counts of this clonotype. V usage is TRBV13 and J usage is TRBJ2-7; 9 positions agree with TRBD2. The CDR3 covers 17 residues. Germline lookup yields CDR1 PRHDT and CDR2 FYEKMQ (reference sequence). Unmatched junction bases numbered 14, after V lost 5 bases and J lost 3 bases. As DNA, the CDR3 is TGTGCCAGCAGCCGAGGAATGCCAAGCGGGAGGCGCTACGAGCAGTACTTC. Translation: CASSRGMPSGRRYEQYF.

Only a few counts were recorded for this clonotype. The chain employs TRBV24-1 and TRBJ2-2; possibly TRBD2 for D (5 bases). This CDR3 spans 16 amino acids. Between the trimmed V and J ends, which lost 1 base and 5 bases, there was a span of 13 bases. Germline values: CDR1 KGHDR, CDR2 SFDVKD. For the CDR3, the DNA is TGTGCCACCAGTGATTTCAGCGGAGCCCCAACCGGGGAGCTGTTTTTT. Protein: CATSDFSGAPTGELFF.

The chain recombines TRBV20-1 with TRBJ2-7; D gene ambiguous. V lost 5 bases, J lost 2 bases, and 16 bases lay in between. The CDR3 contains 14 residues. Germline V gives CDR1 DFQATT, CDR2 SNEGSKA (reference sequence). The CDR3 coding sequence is TGCAGTGCTTTGGTAGCTCAAGGAGCCTACGAGCAGTACTTC. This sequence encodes CSALVAQGAYEQYF.

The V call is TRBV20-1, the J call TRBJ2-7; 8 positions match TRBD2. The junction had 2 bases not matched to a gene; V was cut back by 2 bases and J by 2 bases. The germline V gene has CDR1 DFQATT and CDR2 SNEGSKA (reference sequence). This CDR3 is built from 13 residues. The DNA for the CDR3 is TGCAGTGCTAGACCGGGACTAGCCTACGAGCAGTACTTC. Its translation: CSARPGLAYEQYF.

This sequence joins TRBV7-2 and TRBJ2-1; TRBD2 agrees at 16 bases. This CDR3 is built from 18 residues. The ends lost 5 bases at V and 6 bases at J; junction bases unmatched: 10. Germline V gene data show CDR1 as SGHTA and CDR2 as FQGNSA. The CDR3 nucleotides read TGTGCCAGCAGCCACCCCGGGACTAGCGGGAGGGCCGGCAATGAGCAGTTCTTC. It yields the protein CASSHPGTSGRAGNEQFF.

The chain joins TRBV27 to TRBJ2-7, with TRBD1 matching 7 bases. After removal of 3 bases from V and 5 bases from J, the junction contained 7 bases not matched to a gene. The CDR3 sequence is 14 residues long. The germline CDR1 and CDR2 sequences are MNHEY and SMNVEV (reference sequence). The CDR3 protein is CASSLRQGSHEQYF. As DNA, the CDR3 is TGTGCCAGCAGTTTGAGACAGGGTTCTCACGAGCAGTACTTC.

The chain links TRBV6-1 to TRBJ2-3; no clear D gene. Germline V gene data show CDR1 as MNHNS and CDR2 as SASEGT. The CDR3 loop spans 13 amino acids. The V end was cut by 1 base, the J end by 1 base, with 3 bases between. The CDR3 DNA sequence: TGTGCCAGCAGTGAAGTCCGCACAGATACGCAGTATTTT. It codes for CASSEVRTDTQYF.

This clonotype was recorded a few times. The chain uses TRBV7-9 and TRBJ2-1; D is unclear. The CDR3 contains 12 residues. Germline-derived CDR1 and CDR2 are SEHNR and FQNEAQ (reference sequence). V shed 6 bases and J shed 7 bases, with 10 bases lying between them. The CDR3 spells CASRAANNEQFF. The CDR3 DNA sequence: TGTGCCAGCAGGGCCGCGAATAATGAGCAGTTCTTC.

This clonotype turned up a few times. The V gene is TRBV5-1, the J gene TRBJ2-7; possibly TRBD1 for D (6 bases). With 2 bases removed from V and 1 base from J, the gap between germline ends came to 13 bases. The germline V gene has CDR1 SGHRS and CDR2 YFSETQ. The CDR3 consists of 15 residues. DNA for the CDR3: TGCGCCAGCAGCTTCGGGGCAGGGGTATCCTACGAGCAGTACTTC. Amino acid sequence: CASSFGAGVSYEQYF.

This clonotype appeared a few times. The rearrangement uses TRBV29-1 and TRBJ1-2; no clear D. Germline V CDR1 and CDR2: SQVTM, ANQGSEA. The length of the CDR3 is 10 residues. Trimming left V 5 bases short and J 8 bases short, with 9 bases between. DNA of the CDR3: TGCAGCGTTCGTTCGGTGGGCTACACCTTC. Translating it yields CSVRSVGYTF.

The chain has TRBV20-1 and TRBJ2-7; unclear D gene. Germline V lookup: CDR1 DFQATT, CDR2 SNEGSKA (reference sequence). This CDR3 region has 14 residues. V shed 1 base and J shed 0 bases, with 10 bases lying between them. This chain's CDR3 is CSARGPQYSYEQYF. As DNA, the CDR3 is TGCAGTGCTAGAGGCCCACAGTACTCCTACGAGCAGTACTTC.

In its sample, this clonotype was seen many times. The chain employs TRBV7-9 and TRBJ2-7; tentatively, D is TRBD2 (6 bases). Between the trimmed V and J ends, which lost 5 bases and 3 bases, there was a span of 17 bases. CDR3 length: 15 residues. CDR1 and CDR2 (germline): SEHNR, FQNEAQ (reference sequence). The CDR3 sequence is CASSLRESPLYEQYF. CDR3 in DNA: TGTGCCAGCAGCCTCCGGGAGTCCCCACTCTACGAGCAGTACTTC.

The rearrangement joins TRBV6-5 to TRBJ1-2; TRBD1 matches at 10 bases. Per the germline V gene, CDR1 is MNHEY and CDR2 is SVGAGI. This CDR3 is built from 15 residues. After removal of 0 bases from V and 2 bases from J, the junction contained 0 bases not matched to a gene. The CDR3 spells CASSYSGQGNYGYTF. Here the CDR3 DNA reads TGTGCCAGCAGTTACTCGGGACAGGGGAACTATGGCTACACCTTC.

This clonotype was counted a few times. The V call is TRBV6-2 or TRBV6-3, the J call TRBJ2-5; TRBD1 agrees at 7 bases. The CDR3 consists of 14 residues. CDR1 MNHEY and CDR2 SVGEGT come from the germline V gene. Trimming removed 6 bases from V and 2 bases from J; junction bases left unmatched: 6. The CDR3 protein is CASRLQGSQETQYF. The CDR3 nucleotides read TGTGCCAGCAGACTACAGGGGTCTCAAGAGACCCAGTACTTC.

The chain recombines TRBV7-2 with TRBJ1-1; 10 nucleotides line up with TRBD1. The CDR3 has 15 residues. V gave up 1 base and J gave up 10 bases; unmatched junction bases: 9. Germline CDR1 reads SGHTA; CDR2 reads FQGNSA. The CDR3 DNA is TGTGCCAGCAGCTTAGTCCGGGACAGGGGCCAAAGAGCTTTCTTT. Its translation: CASSLVRDRGQRAFF.

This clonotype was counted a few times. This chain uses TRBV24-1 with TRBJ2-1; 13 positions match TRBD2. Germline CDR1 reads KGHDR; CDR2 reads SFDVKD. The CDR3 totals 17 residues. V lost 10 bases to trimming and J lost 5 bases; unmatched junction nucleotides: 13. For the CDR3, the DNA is TGTGCCACTCAAGGGACTAGCGGGACGGTTGCGCACAATGAGCAGTTCTTC. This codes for CATQGTSGTVAHNEQFF.

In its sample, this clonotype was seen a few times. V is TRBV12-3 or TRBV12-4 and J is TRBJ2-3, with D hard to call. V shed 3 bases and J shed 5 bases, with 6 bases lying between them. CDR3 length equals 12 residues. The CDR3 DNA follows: TGTGCCAGCAGTTTGGAGAAAGATACGCAGTATTTT. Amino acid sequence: CASSLEKDTQYF.

CDR3 region: CASSLSRVNEQFF. The DNA for the CDR3 is TGCGCCAGCAGCTTGAGCAGGGTAAATGAGCAGTTCTTC. V and J are TRBV5-1 and TRBJ2-1; possible D gene TRBD1, 5 bases. V gave up 1 base and J gave up 7 bases, with 9 bases separating them. Per germline, CDR1 SGHRS and CDR2 YFSETQ. CDR3 size: 13 residues.

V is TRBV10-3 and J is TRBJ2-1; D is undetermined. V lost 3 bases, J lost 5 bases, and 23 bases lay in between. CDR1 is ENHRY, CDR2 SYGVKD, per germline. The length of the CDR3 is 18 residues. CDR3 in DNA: TGTGCCATCAGTGACTGGTCCTCAACGACTTCACATGACAATGAGCAGTTCTTC. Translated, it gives CAISDWSSTTSHDNEQFF.

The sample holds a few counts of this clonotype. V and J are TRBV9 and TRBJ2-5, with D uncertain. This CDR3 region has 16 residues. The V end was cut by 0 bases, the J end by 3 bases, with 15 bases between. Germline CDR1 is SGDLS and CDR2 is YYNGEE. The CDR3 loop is CASSVEAAGLKETQYF. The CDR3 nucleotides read TGTGCCAGCAGCGTAGAGGCGGCAGGCCTGAAAGAGACCCAGTACTTC.

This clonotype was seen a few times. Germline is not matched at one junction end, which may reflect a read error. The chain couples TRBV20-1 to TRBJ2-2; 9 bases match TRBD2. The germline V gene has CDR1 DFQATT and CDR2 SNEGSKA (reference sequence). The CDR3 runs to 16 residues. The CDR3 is CSADPGSGGFTGELLF. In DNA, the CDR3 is TGCAGTGCAGATCCGGGTAGCGGGGGTTTTACCGGGGAGCTGCTTTTT.

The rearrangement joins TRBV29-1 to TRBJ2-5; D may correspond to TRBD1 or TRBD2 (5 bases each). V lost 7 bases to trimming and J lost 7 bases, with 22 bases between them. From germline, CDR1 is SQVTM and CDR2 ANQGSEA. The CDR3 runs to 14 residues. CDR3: CSGELLARTGTQYF. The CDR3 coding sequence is TGCAGCGGTGAGCTCCTAGCACGAACAGGGACCCAGTACTTC.

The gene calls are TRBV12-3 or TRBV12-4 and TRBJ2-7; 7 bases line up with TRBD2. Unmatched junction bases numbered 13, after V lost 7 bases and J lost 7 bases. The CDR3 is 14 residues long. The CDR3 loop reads CASTVSRRGGEQYF. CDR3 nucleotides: TGTGCCAGCACCGTGTCCCGGCGGGGAGGGGAGCAGTACTTC.

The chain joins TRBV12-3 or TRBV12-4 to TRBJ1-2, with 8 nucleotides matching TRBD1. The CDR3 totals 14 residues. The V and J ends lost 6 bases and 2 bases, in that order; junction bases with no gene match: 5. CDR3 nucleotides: TGTGCCAGCAGGCCGGACAGGGCCAACTATGGCTACACCTTC. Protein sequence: CASRPDRANYGYTF.

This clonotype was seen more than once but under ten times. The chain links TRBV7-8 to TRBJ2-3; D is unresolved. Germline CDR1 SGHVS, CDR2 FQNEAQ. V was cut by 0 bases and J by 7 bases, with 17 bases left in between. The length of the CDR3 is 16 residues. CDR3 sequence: CASSLAGGGLTHTQYF. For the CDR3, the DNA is TGTGCCAGCAGCTTAGCCGGCGGTGGGTTAACGCATACGCAGTATTTT.